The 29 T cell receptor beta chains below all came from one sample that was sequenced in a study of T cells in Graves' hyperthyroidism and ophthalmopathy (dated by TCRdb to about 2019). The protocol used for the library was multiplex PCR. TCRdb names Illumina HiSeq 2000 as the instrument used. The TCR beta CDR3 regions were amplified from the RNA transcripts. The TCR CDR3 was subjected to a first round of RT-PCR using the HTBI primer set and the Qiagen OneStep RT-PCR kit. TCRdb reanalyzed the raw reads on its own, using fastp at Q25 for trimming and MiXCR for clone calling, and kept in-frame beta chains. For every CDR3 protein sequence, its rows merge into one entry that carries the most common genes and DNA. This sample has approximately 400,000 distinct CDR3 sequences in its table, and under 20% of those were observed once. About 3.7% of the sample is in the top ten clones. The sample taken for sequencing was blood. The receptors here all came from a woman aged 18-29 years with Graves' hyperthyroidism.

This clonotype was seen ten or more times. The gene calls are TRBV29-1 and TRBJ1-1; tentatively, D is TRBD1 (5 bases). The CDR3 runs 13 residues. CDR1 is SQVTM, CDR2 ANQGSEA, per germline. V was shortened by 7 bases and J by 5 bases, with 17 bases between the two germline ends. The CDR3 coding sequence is TGCAGCGCCTCGGACACCCTGGGTACTGAAGCTTTCTTT. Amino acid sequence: CSASDTLGTEAFF.

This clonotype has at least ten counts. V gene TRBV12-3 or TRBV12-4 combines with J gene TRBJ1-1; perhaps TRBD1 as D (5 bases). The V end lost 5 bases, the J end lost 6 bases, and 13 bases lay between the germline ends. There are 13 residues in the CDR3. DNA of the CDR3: TGTGCCAGCAGTAGGACCGACAGAGCTGAAGCTTTCTTT. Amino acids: CASSRTDRAEAFF.

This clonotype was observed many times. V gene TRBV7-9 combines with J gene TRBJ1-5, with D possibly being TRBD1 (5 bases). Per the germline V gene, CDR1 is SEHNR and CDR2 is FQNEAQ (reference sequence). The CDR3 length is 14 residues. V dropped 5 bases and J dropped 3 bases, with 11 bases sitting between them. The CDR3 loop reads CASSGRGDNQPQHF. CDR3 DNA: TGTGCCAGCAGCGGCCGAGGGGACAATCAGCCCCAGCATTTT.

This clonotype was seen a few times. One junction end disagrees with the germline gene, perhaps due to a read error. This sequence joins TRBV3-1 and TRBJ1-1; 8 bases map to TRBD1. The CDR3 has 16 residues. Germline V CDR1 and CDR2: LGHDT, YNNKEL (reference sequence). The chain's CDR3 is CASSQEAGQVNTETFF. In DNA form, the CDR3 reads TGTGCCAGCAGCCAAGAGGCGGGACAGGTGAACACTGAAACTTTCTTT.

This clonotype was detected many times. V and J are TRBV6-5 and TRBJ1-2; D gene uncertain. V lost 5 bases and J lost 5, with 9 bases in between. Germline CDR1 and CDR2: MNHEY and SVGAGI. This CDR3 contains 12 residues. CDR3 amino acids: CASSMAAYGYTF. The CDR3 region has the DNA TGTGCCAGCAGTATGGCAGCGTATGGCTACACCTTC.

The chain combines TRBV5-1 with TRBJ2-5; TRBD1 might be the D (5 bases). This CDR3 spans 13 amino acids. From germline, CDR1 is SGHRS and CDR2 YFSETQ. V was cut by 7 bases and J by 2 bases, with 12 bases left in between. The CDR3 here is CASSYKGQETQYF. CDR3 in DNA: TGCGCCAGCTCCTACAAGGGGCAAGAGACCCAGTACTTC. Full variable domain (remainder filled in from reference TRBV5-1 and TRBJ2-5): KAGVTQTPRYLIKTRGQQVTLSCSPISGHRSVSWYQQTPGQGLQFLFEYFSETQRNKGNFPGRFSGRQFSNSRSEMNVSTLELGDSALYLCASSYKGQETQYFGPGTRLLVL.

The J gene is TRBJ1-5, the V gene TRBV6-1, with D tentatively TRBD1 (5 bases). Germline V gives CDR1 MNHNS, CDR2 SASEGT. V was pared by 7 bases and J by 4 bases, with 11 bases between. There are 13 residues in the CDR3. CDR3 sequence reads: CASTDSGNQPQHF. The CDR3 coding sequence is TGTGCCAGCACCGACAGCGGTAATCAGCCCCAGCATTTT.

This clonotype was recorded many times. CDR3 amino acids: CASTIQGNDGYTF. CDR3 DNA sequence: TGTGCCAGCACCATACAGGGAAACGATGGCTACACCTTC. The V gene is TRBV7-2, the J gene TRBJ1-2; perhaps TRBD1 as D (6 bases). CDR1 is SGHTA and CDR2 is FQGNSA in the germline V gene. V shed 7 bases and J shed 6 bases, with 15 bases lying between them. The CDR3 is 13 amino acids.

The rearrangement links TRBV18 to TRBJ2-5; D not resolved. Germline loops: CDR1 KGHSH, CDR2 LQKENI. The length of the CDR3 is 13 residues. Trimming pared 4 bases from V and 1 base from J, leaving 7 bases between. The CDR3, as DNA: TGTGCCAGCTCACAGTTACCCCAAGAGACCCAGTACTTC. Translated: CASSQLPQETQYF.

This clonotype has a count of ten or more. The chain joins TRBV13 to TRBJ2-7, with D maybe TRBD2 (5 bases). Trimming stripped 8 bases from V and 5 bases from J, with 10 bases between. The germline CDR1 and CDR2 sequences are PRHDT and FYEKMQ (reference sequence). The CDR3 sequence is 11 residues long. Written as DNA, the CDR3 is TGTGCCAGCGGCCAACTAGACGAGCAGTACTTC. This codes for CASGQLDEQYF.

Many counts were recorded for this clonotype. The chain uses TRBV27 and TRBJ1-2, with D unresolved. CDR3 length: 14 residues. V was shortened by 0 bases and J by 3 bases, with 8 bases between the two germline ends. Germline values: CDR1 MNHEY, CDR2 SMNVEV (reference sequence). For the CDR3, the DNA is TGTGCCAGCAGTTTATCGCTTGGTGACTATGGCTACACCTTC. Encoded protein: CASSLSLGDYGYTF.

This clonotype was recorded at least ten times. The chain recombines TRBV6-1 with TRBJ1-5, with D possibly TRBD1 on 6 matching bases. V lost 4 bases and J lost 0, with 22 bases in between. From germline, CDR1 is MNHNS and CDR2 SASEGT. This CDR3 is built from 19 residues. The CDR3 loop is CASSGALGQGQNSNQPQHF. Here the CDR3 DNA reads TGTGCCAGCAGTGGGGCCCTCGGGCAGGGGCAAAATAGCAATCAGCCCCAGCATTTT.

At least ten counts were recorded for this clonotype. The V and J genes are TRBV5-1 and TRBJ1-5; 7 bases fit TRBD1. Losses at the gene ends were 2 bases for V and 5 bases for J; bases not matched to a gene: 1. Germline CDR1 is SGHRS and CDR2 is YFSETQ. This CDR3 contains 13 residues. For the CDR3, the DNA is TGCGCCAGCAGCTTCGACAGGGATCAGCCCCAGCATTTT. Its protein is CASSFDRDQPQHF.

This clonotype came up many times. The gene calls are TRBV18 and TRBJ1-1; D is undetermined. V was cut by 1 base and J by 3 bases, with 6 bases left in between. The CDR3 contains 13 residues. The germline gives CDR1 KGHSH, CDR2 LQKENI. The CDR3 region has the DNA TGTGCCAGCTCACCACAATCAGACACTGAAGCTTTCTTT. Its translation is CASSPQSDTEAFF.

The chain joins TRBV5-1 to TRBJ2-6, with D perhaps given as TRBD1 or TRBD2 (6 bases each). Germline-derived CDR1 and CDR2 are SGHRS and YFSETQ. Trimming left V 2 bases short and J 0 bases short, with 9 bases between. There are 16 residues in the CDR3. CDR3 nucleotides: TGCGCCAGCAGCTTAGGGGGGAACTCTGGGGCCAACGTCCTGACTTTC. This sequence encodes CASSLGGNSGANVLTF.

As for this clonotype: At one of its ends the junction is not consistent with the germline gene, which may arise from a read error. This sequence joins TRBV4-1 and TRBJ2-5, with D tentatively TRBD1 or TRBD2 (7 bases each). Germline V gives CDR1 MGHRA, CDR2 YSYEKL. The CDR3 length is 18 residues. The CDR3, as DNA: TGCGCCAGCAGCCAAGGGCCGGCAGGGGGGGGGTACCAAGAGACCCGGTACTTC. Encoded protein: CASSQGPAGGGYQETRYF.

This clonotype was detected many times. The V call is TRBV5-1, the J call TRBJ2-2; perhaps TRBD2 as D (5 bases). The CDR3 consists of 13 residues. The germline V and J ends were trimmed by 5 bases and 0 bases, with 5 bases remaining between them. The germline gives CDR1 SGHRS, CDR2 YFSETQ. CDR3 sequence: CASRTTNTGELFF. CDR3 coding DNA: TGCGCCAGCAGGACTACGAACACCGGGGAGCTGTTTTTT.

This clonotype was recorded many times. CDR3 DNA: TGTGCCAGCAGTTCGGGACGAAACAGTGAGCCCCAGCATTTT. Residues: CASSSGRNSEPQHF. The chain combines TRBV12-3 or TRBV12-4 with TRBJ1-5; D might be TRBD1 (5 bases). The CDR3 runs to 14 residues. V was clipped by 4 bases and J by 8 bases, with 15 bases between them.

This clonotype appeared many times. The DNA of the CDR3 is TGTGCCAGCAGCTCAAATTCGGGGGAGGATGGCTACACCTTC. Its translation is CASSSNSGEDGYTF. The V call is TRBV7-2, the J call TRBJ1-2; TRBD1 is a possible D gene (5 bases). This CDR3 comprises 14 residues. In germline, CDR1 is SGHTA, CDR2 FQGNSA. The V and J ends lost 4 bases and 6 bases respectively, with 15 bases between them.

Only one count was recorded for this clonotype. The CDR3 DNA sequence: TGTGCCAGCAGGGAGACAGGCGGTGATCAGCCCCAGCATTTT. It encodes CASRETGGDQPQHF. The chain carries TRBV6-2 or TRBV6-3 and TRBJ1-5; tentative D call: TRBD1 (6 bases). Trimming took 6 bases from V and 5 from J, leaving 14 bases between them. Germline V CDR1 and CDR2: MNHEY, SVGEGT. The CDR3 covers 14 residues.

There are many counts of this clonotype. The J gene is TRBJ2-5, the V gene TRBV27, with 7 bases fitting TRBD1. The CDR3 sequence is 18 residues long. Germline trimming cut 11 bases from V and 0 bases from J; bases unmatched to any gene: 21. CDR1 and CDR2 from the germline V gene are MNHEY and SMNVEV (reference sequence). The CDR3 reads CAGHFHPGQTLYQETQYF. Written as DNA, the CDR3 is TGTGCCGGACATTTCCATCCGGGACAGACTCTGTACCAAGAGACCCAGTACTTC.

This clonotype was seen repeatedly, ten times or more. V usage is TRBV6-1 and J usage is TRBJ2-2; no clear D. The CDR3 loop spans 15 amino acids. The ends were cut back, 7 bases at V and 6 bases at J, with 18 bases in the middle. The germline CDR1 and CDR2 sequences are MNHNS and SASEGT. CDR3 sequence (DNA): TGTGCCAGCACGCTACGACCGGTCCCTCCCGGGGAGCTGTTTTTT. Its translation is CASTLRPVPPGELFF.

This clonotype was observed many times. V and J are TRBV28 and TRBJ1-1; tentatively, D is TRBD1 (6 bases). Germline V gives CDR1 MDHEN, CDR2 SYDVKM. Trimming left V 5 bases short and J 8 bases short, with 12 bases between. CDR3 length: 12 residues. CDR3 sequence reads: CASSATGLEAFF. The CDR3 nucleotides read TGTGCCAGCAGTGCAACAGGGTTAGAAGCTTTCTTT.

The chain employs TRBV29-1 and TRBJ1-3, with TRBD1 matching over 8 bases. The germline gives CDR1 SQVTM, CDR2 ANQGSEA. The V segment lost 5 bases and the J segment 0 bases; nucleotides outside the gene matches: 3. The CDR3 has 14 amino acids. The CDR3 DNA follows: TGCAGCGTTACGACAGGGGACTCTGGAAACACCATATATTTT. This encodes CSVTTGDSGNTIYF.

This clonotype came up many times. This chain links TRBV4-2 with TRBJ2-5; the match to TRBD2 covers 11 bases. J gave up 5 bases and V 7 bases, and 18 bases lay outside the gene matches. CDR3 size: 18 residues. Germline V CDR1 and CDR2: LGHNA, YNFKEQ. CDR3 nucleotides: TGTGCCAGCACAACGTCCCGATTCGGGACTAGCGGACTTGAGACCCAGTACTTC. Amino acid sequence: CASTTSRFGTSGLETQYF.

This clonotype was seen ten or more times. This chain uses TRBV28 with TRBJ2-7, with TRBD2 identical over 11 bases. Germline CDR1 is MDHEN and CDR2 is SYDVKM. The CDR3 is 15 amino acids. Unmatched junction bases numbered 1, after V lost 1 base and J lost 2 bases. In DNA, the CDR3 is TGTGCCAGCAGTTTATCGGGACTAGCGGCCTACGAGCAGTACTTC. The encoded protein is CASSLSGLAAYEQYF.

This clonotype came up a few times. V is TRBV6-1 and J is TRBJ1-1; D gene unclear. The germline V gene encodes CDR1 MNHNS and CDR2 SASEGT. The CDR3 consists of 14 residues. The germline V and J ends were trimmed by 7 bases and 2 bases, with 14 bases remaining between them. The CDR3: CASNLAAVNTEAFF. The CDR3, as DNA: TGTGCCAGCAACCTTGCAGCGGTAAACACTGAAGCTTTCTTT.

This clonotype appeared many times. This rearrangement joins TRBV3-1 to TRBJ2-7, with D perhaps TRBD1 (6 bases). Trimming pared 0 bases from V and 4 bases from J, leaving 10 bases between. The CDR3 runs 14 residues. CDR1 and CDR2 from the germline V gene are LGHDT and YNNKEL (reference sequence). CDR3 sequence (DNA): TGTGCCAGCAGCCAAGAAGGGGGATTTTACGAGCAGTACTTC. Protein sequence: CASSQEGGFYEQYF.

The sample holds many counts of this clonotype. CDR3 nucleotides: TGTGCCAGCAGCGTAGACCCCGGGGGTGAAGCTTTCTTT. It encodes CASSVDPGGEAFF. The V and J genes are TRBV9 and TRBJ1-1, with a tentative D call TRBD1 (5 bases). This CDR3 has 13 residues. Trimming shortened V by 0 bases and J by 7 bases, and 10 bases separated the two germline ends. Germline lookup yields CDR1 SGDLS and CDR2 YYNGEE.